This T cell receptor (beta chain) originates from a study of blood T cell repertoires in COVID-19. Authors' data handling: Estimated nucleated cell counts came from reference gene primer amplification. Repertoires were generated with immunoSEQ multiplex PCR, while TCRdb's copy carries only in-frame clones and drops some. The V and J calls and clone size come from that table; D and trimming were worked out from the DNA. The sample contains 310,000 or so clones, approximately 83% of which appear only once. This clonotype was sampled from a woman younger than 45 who had recovered from COVID-19. Source material: peripheral blood.

The CDR3 nucleotides read TGTGCCAGCAGCTTAGCCGGGGAGCAGTACTTC. It encodes CASSLAGEQYF. The V call is TRBV11-1, the J call TRBJ2-7; D gene unclear. The CDR3 loop spans 11 amino acids. Trimming left V 0 bases short and J 7 bases short, with 4 bases between. Germline CDR1 and CDR2: SGHAT and FQDESV (reference sequence). The full variable domain, with the rest looked up from reference TRBV11-1 and TRBJ2-7, is EAEVAQSPRYKITEKSQAVAFWCDPISGHATLYWYRQILGQGPELLVQFQDESVVDDSQLPKDRFSAERLKGVDSTLKIQPAELGDSAMYLCASSLAGEQYFGPGTRLTVT.